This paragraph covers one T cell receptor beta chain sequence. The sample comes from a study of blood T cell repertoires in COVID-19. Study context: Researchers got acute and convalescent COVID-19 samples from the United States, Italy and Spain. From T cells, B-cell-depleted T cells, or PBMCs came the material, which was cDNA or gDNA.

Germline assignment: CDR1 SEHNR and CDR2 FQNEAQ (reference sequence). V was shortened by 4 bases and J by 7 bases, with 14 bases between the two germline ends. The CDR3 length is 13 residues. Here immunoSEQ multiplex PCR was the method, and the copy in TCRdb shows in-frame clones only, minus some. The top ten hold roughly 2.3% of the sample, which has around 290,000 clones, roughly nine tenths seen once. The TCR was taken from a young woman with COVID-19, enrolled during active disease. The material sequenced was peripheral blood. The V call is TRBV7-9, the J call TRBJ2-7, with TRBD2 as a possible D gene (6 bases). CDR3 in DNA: TGTGCCAGCAGCTCCTCGGGGGTATTGGAGCAGTACTTC. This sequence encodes CASSSSGVLEQYF.